The clone carrying this TCR beta chain was observed a handful of times. This sample is drawn from a study of T-cell memory formation after mild COVID-19. The overall study: The study found TCR clusters largely donor specific.

This CDR3 has 17 residues. Trimming removed 3 bases at V and 0 bases at J, with 16 bases between. One entry per CDR3 protein, called by TCRdb with MiXCR from the 5' RACE reads. The sample consists of approximately 340,000 distinct CDR3 sequences, roughly 15% of them appearing once. This sequence was found in a man aged 18 to 30 who had mild COVID-19 (a few samples of this study predate the infection). Cell type and time point are not known. This rearrangement joins TRBV12-3 or TRBV12-4 to TRBJ2-3, with TRBD2 as a possible D gene (6 bases). What was sequenced was PBMCs or a T cell subset sorted from them (not recorded which). For the CDR3, the DNA is TGTGCCAGCAGTTTGCGTCGAGGAGGGGCTAGCACAGATACGCAGTATTTT. As protein: CASSLRRGGASTDTQYF.